Ten or more counts support the clone carrying this T cell receptor (beta chain). TCRdb redid the calling of the 5' RACE reads with MiXCR, one entry per CDR3 protein. This sample carries approximately 15,000 distinct CDR3 sequences, approximately 13% of them seen once, and the ten largest clones take 41%. This record belongs to a study of neurological immune-mediated disorders. CDR3 length: 16 residues. The V segment lost 0 bases and the J segment 5 bases; nucleotides outside the gene matches: 10. The germline V gene encodes CDR1 DFQATT and CDR2 SNEGSKA (reference sequence). This TCR was sampled from a female donor with HTLV-1-associated myelopathy (HAM/TSP). The gene calls are TRBV20-1 and TRBJ2-5; TRBD1 matches at 9 bases. What was sequenced was CD8+ T cells from blood. Here the CDR3 DNA reads TGCAGTGCTAGAGATTTAGGGACAGGGAACGGGGAGACCCAGTACTTC. It specifies CSARDLGTGNGETQYF.